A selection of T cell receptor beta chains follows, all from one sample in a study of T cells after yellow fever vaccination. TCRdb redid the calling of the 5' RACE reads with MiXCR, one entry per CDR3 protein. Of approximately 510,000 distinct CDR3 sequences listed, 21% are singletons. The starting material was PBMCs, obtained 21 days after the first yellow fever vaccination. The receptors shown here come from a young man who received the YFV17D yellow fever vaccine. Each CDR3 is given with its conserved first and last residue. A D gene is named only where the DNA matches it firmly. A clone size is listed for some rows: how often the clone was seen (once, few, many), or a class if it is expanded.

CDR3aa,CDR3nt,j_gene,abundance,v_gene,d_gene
CARNGLAPGELFF,TGTGCCCGAAATGGACTAGCGCCAGGGGAGCTGTTTTTT,TRBJ2-2,NA,TRBV30,TRBD2
CASSSLGEPFPTDTQYF,TGTGCCAGCAGTTCGCTGGGAGAACCCTTCCCCACAGATACGCAGTATTTT,TRBJ2-3,few,TRBV12-3/TRBV12-4,NA
CAIRAGEETQYF,TGTGCCATAAGAGCGGGGGAAGAGACCCAGTACTTC,TRBJ2-5,few,TRBV10-3,TRBD2
CASSVEQNYGYTF,TGTGCCAGCAGCGTAGAGCAAAACTATGGCTACACCTTC,TRBJ1-2,NA,TRBV7-6,NA
CATSKDPVWYGYTF,TGTGCCACCAGCAAGGACCCTGTTTGGTACGGCTACACCTTC,TRBJ1-2,once,TRBV15,NA
CASSLGIAANYGYTF,TGCGCCAGCAGCCTTGGGATTGCGGCAAACTATGGCTACACCTTC,TRBJ1-2,NA,TRBV5-1,NA
CSARVGTSGPGEQFF,TGCAGTGCTAGAGTGGGGACTAGCGGGCCAGGGGAGCAGTTCTTC,TRBJ2-1,many,TRBV20-1,TRBD2
CASSVGRDPNQPQHF,TGTGCCAGCAGCGTAGGCAGGGATCCCAATCAGCCCCAGCATTTT,TRBJ1-5,few,TRBV9,NA
CASSLAGASGARGNEQFF,TGCGCCAGCAGCTTGGCCGGGGCTAGCGGGGCGCGGGGCAATGAGCAGTTCTTC,TRBJ2-1,few,TRBV5-1,TRBD2
CASRIVYTSGGPEGTQYF,TGTGCCAGCAGGATAGTTTACACTAGCGGGGGCCCCGAAGGGACCCAGTACTTC,TRBJ2-5,NA,TRBV7-8,TRBD2
CATSLNWNQETQYF,TGTGCCACCAGCCTTAACTGGAACCAAGAGACCCAGTACTTC,TRBJ2-5,NA,TRBV15,NA
CSARQGAMGNIQYF,TGCAGCGCCCGACAGGGGGCGATGGGGAACATTCAGTACTTC,TRBJ2-4,NA,TRBV29-1,TRBD1
CASSFSYLAGGHNNEQFF,TGTGCCAGCAGTTTCTCCTATTTAGCGGGGGGGCACAACAATGAGCAGTTCTTC,TRBJ2-1,few,TRBV6-5,TRBD2
CSATDPDAYGYTF,TGCAGTGCTACTGACCCGGACGCCTATGGCTACACCTTC,TRBJ1-2,few,TRBV20-1,NA
CASSGARHYEQYF,TGCGCCAGCAGCGGGGCCAGACACTACGAGCAGTACTTC,TRBJ2-7,NA,TRBV5-1,NA
CASPRGTGHADTEAFF,TGTGCCAGCCCCCGGGGGACGGGTCATGCGGACACTGAAGCTTTCTTT,TRBJ1-1,NA,TRBV6-2/TRBV6-3,NA
CASRRVWVNQPQHF,TGTGCCAGCAGGAGGGTGTGGGTCAATCAGCCCCAGCATTTT,TRBJ1-5,NA,TRBV6-2/TRBV6-3,NA